This TCR beta chain was sequenced for a study of OX40 agonist ivuxolimab in advanced cancers. Study in general: An agonistic human IgG2 monoclonal antibody against OX40 (CD134) was given. Study-wide results and caveats: Some nonresponders additionally presented with little normalized T-cell clonal expansion. Relatively little clonal expansion, among the lowest observed, appeared in partial responders at 0.1-3.0 mg/kg.

The data were produced by immunoSEQ multiplex PCR, yet TCRdb's version contains in-frame clones alone and is incomplete. The data hold about 45,000 clones, with over 65% observed a single time. Concerning this clone: Its antigen is not identified.

The investigators sampled blood at baseline, at cycle 4 day 1, and at cycle 7 day 1. Germline CDR1 and CDR2: SGHKS and YYEKEE (reference sequence). The CDR3 totals 14 residues. The V gene lost 3 bases and the J gene lost 3 bases, with 12 bases spanning the gap. The sequences come from CD4+ or CD8+ T cells sorted from blood, collected in a trial of the OX40 agonist ivuxolimab. V gene TRBV5-5 combines with J gene TRBJ1-1, with TRBD1 as a possible D gene (6 bases). This receptor was taken from an adult with an advanced solid tumor such as melanoma, head and neck, liver or kidney cancer. CDR3 nucleotide sequence: TGTGCCAGCAGCTGGGGGGGCGGGTACACTGAAGCTTTCTTT. Translation: CASSWGGGYTEAFF.